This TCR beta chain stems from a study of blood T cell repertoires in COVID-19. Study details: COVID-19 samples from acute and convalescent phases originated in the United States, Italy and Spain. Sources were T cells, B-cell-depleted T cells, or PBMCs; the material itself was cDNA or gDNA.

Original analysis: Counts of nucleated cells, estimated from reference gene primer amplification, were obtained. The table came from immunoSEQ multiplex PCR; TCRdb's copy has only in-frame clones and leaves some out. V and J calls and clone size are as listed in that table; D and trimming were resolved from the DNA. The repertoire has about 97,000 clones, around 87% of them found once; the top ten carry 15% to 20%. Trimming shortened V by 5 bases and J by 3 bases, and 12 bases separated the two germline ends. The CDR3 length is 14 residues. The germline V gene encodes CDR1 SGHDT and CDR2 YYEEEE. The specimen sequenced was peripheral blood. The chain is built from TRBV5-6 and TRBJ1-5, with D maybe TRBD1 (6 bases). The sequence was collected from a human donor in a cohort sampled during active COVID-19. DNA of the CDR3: TGTGCCAGCAGTTACCAGGGGATCAATCAGCCCCAGCATTTT. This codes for CASSYQGINQPQHF.